Many counts were recorded for the clone carrying this T cell receptor (beta chain). Its antigen is still unknown. The data were obtained in a study of blood T cells in healthy people across ages. Findings and limits, study-wide: Because donor CMV status was unknown, expanded clonotype changes were possibly confounded. Diversity of TCR beta per million T cells declined in a roughly linear way with age.

With 4 bases clipped from V and 5 bases from J, the junction kept 4 bases outside the gene matches. Per the germline V gene, CDR1 is SGHTA and CDR2 is FQGTGA. The CDR3 is 13 amino acids. Using a J-beta primer mix together with a sample-barcoded 5' primer, a second PCR was run for about 7 to 12 cycles. TCRdb reprocessed the 5' RACE reads via MiXCR and lists one record per CDR3 protein. The repertoire includes 1.5 million to 2 million distinct CDR3 sequences, roughly 30% of them detected once, and 7.7% sits in the top ten. V usage is TRBV7-3 and J usage is TRBJ2-7; TRBD1 agrees at 8 bases. What was sequenced was blood. This receptor was taken from a woman aged 25 to 39 in good health. CDR3 DNA sequence: TGTGCCAGCAGCTCGGACAGGGTCCACGAGCAGTACTTC. Translation gives CASSSDRVHEQYF. The entire variable domain, with the rest obtained from reference TRBV7-3 and TRBJ2-7, is as follows: GAGVSQTPSNKVTEKGKYVELRCDPISGHTALYWYRQSLGQGPEFLIYFQGTGAADDSGLPNDRFFAVRPEGSVSTLKIQRTERGDSAVYLCASSSDRVHEQYFGPGTRLTVT.